This TCR beta chain was sequenced during a study of shared clonotypes between healthy human individuals. Study-level findings and limits: Naive subsets typically showed greater estimated richness than memory subsets.

Looked up from germline, CDR1 is MDHEN and CDR2 is SYDVKM. Trimming shortened V by 6 bases and J by 1 base, and 12 bases separated the two germline ends. The CDR3 loop spans 14 amino acids. A deep-level run was used for the assay. Measured with immunoSEQ multiplex PCR; TCRdb has only the in-frame clones, and not every one. The sample carries more than 2 million clones, roughly 95% recorded once. HIV-negative, healthy adults without recent acute infections or vaccinations were the donors. CD4+ cell separation produced CD45RA+ naive and CD45RA-negative memory subsets. As for this clone: The antigen is unknown.

Sequenced sample: naive CD4+ T cells sorted from blood. Subset noted: CD45RA+ positively selected. This chain links TRBV28 with TRBJ1-1; tentatively, D is TRBD1 (6 bases). The receptor's source is a man aged 18 to 35 in good health. The CDR3 sequence: CASSPATGNTEAFF. The CDR3 nucleotides read TGTGCCAGCAGCCCCGCGACAGGGAACACTGAAGCTTTCTTT.